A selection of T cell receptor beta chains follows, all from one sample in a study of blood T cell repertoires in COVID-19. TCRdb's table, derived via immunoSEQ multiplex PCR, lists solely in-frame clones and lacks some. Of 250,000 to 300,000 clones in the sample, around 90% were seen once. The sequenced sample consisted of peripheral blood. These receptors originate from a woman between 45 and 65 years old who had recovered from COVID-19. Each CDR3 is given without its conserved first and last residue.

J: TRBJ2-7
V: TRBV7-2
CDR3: ASSSLAGGPYEQY

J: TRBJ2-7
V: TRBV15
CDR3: ATSASRDRASEQY

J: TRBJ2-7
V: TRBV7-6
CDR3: ASSTFSGAGIYEQY

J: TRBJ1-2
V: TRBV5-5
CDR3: ASSQEGRTSTYYGYT

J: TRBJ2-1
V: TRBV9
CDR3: ASSVGGGSSYNEQF

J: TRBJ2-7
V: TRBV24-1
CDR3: ATSATTGTGGSYEQY

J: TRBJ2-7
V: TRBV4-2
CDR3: ASSLAGLAENYEQY

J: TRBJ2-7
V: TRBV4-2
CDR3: ASSFGGEQY

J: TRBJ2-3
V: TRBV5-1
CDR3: ASSQSSPTDTQY

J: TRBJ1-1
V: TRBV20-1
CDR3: SAGLTEAF

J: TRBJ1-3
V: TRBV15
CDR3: ATSRDPQGNRGNTIY

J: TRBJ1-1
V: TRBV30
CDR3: AWSVKSSVNTEAF

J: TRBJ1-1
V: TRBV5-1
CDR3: ASSSHLPNTEAF

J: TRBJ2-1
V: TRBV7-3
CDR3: ASSRGGSYNEQF

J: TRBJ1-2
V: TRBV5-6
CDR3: ASSFSTGGGYT

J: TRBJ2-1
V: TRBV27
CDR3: ASRTGYNEQF

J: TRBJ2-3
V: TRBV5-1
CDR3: ASSQLPGNTDTQY

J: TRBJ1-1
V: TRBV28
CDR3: ASSPLQGAGTEAF

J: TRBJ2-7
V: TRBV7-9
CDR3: ASSPGLAGYRSYEQY

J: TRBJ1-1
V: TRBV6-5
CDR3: ASNGYGAEAF

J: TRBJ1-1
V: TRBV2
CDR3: ASKRGANTEAF

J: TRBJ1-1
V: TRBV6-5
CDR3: ASSYSGGNAVAF

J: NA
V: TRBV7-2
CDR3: ASSRGTTYEQY

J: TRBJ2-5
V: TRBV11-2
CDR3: ASSLSGGAQETQY

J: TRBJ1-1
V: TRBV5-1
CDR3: ASSLASSREAF

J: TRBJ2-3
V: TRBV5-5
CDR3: ASSLAAGTPLSTDTQY

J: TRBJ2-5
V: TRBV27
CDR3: ASSLSQGDTETQY

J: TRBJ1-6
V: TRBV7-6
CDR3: ASSYLQGDNSPLH

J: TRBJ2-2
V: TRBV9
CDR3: ASSVGASGTANGELF

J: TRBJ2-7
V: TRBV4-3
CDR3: ASSQVGGSEQY

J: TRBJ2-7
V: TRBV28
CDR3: ASSSTPGDRFFRGQY

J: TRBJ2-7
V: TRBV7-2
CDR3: ASSLTRDREQY

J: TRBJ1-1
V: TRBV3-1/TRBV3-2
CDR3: ASTIAMNTEAF

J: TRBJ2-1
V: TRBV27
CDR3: ASSSVTSPSYNEQF

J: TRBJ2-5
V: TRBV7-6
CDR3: ASSLAPILAGLQETQY

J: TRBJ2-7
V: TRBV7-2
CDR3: ASSRQGYEQY

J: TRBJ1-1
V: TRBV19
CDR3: ASSSLTGGSNTEAF

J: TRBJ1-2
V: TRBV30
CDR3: AWLELSYGYT

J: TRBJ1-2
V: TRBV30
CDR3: AWSVQGLSYGYT

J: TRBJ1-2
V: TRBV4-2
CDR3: ASSQGRGGGYGYT

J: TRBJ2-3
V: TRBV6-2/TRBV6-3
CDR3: ASSRDIEFGTDTQY

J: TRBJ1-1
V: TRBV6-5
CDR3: ASSYSAGDSSEAF

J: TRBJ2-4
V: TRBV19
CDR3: ATTGAAKNIQY

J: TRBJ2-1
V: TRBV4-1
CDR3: ASSQDIRGATYNEQF

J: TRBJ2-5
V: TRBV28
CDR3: ASRLGLAGVHETQY

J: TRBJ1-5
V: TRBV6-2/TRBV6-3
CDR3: ASSFSPGRAFSQPQH

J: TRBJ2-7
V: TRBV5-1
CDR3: ASSPREGLSYEQY

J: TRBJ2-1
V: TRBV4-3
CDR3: ASSQELAGEDPHEQF

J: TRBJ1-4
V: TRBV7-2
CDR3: ASSPGTNNEKLF

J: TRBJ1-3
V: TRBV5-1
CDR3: ASSSEGHRVEGNTIY

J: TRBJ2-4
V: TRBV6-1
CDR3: ASSEYKRRSLAKNIQY

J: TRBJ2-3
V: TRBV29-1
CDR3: SVEGGRGSTDTQY